This entry lists 30 T cell receptor beta chains sequenced from one sample in a study of T cell responses to AZD1222 COVID-19 vaccine. The table came from immunoSEQ multiplex PCR; TCRdb's copy has only in-frame clones and leaves some out. This table has under 200,000 clones, approximately 92% appearing once. This material consisted of peripheral blood, taken 28 days after the second dose of the MenACWY control vaccine. These receptors all stem from an adult who received the MenACWY meningococcal vaccine as a control.

V gene TRBV15 combines with J gene TRBJ1-6, with 8 bases identical to TRBD1. The CDR3 consists of 16 residues. Germline values: CDR1 LNHNV, CDR2 YYDKDF (reference sequence). The junction had 1 base not matched to a gene; V was cut back by 1 base and J by 2 bases. For the CDR3, the DNA is TGTGCCACCAGCAGAGCACAGGGGGCCTATAATTCACCCCTCCACTTT. It is translated as CATSRAQGAYNSPLHF.

This clone was counted between two and nine times. The V gene is TRBV7-7, the J gene TRBJ2-5; D assignment may be TRBD1 or TRBD2 (5 bases each). The CDR3 has 14 amino acids. The ends were cut back, 2 bases at V and 5 bases at J, with 12 bases in the middle. Germline CDR1 SSHAT, CDR2 FNYEAQ (reference sequence). Here the CDR3 reads CASSLWGMGETQYF. Written as DNA, the CDR3 is TGTGCCAGCAGCTTATGGGGGATGGGGGAGACCCAGTACTTC.

V and J are TRBV2 and TRBJ2-7; D is ambiguous. The CDR3 sequence is 13 residues long. V lost 1 base, J lost 6 bases, and 10 bases lay in between. Germline CDR1 and CDR2: SNHLY and FYNNEI. The CDR3 DNA follows: TGTGCCAGCAGTGAAGGTATTTATCGCGAGCAGTACTTC. The encoded protein is CASSEGIYREQYF.

V is TRBV6-1 and J is TRBJ1-2; no reliable D call. V was pared by 2 bases and J by 7 bases, with 8 bases between. The CDR3 contains 12 residues. Germline CDR1 and CDR2: MNHNS and SASEGT. The CDR3 here is CASSERVRGYTF. CDR3 DNA sequence: TGTGCCAGCAGTGAACGGGTCCGTGGCTACACCTTC.

This sequence joins TRBV19 and TRBJ2-3; possible D gene TRBD1, 5 bases. CDR3 length: 12 amino acids. The V gene lost 4 bases and the J gene lost 5 bases, with 7 bases spanning the gap. Germline V CDR1 and CDR2: LNHDA, SQIVND (reference sequence). The CDR3 DNA reads TGTGCCAGTAGTACACAGGTAGATACGCAGTATTTT. Its translation is CASSTQVDTQYF.

The chain has TRBV4-1 and TRBJ2-1, with D possibly TRBD2 on 6 matching bases. The CDR3 is 14 amino acids. The germline V gene has CDR1 MGHRA and CDR2 YSYEKL. V was pared by 1 base and J by 6 bases, with 10 bases between. This CDR3 is CASSQVAASNEQFF. Written as DNA, the CDR3 is TGCGCCAGCAGCCAAGTAGCGGCCTCCAATGAGCAGTTCTTC.

The chain combines TRBV19 with TRBJ1-1; D is ambiguous. Trimming took off 5 bases at V and 3 bases at J, with 16 bases between the two ends. CDR1 and CDR2 (germline): LNHDA, SQIVND (reference sequence). The CDR3 totals 15 residues. As DNA, the CDR3 is TGTGCCAGTAGTGGGGAGAGGAGAGGGCACACTGAAGCTTTCTTT. Translating it yields CASSGERRGHTEAFF.

J is TRBJ2-5 and V is TRBV9, with a possible D match to TRBD1 (6 bases). The CDR3 totals 14 residues. The V and J ends lost 2 bases and 9 bases respectively, with 17 bases between them. Germline loops: CDR1 SGDLS, CDR2 YYNGEE. The CDR3 sequence is CASSVSGTHTAQYF. The CDR3 region has the DNA TGTGCCAGCAGCGTGTCCGGGACACATACGGCCCAGTACTTC.

The chain has TRBV12-5 and TRBJ2-4; D is unclear. CDR1 LGHNT and CDR2 FRNRAP come from the germline V gene. Trimming pared 1 base from V and 8 bases from J, leaving 9 bases between. CDR3 length: 13 residues. The DNA of the CDR3 is TGTGCTAGTGGTTTGGGAGTGAGTGACATTCAGTACTTC. Translated: CASGLGVSDIQYF.

Note on this clone: Other DNA sequences from this sample encode an identical CDR3 as well. The chain couples TRBV19 to TRBJ1-5, with D unclear. Germline lookup yields CDR1 LNHDA and CDR2 SQIVND (reference sequence). Between the trimmed V and J ends, which lost 0 bases and 0 bases, there was a span of 6 bases. The CDR3 consists of 15 residues. The CDR3 loop reads CASSIDRDSNQPQHF. For the CDR3, the DNA is TGTGCCAGTAGTATAGATAGGGATAGCAATCAGCCCCAGCATTTT.

The rearrangement uses TRBV28 and TRBJ1-2; no reliable D call. Trimming cost V 5 bases and J 0 bases, with 4 bases left between them. Germline assignment: CDR1 MDHEN and CDR2 SYDVKM. The CDR3 totals 12 residues. CDR3 sequence reads: CASSPSNYGYTF. The CDR3 DNA follows: TGTGCCAGCAGTCCCTCTAACTATGGCTACACCTTC.

The rearrangement uses TRBV28 and TRBJ2-3; no definite D call. The CDR3 runs 14 residues. The V gene lost 2 bases and the J gene lost 0 bases, with 6 bases spanning the gap. Germline CDR1 MDHEN, CDR2 SYDVKM. CDR3 sequence: CASSLVQSTDTQYF. In DNA form, the CDR3 reads TGTGCCAGCAGTTTAGTACAGAGCACAGATACGCAGTATTTT.

This rearrangement joins TRBV5-1 to TRBJ1-4; D is uncertain. CDR3 size: 15 residues. The V end was cut by 4 bases, the J end by 0 bases, with 10 bases between. CDR1 is SGHRS and CDR2 is YFSETQ in the germline V gene. CDR3 in DNA: TGCGCCAGCAGCATTAACAGCGCAACTAATGAAAAACTGTTTTTT. This codes for CASSINSATNEKLFF. Complete variable domain (other parts from reference TRBV5-1 and TRBJ1-4): KAGVTQTPRYLIKTRGQQVTLSCSPISGHRSVSWYQQTPGQGLQFLFEYFSETQRNKGNFPGRFSGRQFSNSRSEMNVSTLELGDSALYLCASSINSATNEKLFFGSGTQLSVL.

The chain has TRBV10-1 and TRBJ2-2; D unresolved. Germline V gives CDR1 WNHNN, CDR2 SYGVQD (reference sequence). V lost 4 bases, J lost 0 bases, and 12 bases lay in between. The CDR3 is made up of 16 amino acids. The CDR3 sequence is CASSGKGPSNTGELFF. CDR3 sequence (DNA): TGCGCCAGCAGTGGGAAAGGGCCCTCGAACACCGGGGAGCTGTTTTTT.

The V gene is TRBV5-1, the J gene TRBJ1-6; TRBD1 agrees at 9 bases. The J segment lost 0 bases and the V segment lost 4 bases, leaving 5 bases of the junction unmatched. The CDR3 contains 17 residues. In germline, CDR1 is SGHRS, CDR2 YFSETQ. CDR3 protein: CASSPGTGSSYNSPLHF. The CDR3 nucleotides are TGCGCCAGCAGCCCCGGGACAGGGAGCTCCTATAATTCACCCCTCCACTTT. The variable domain in full, with the rest retrieved from reference TRBV5-1 and TRBJ1-6, is KAGVTQTPRYLIKTRGQQVTLSCSPISGHRSVSWYQQTPGQGLQFLFEYFSETQRNKGNFPGRFSGRQFSNSRSEMNVSTLELGDSALYLCASSPGTGSSYNSPLHFGNGTRLTVT.

V usage is TRBV7-8 and J usage is TRBJ1-6, with no clear D. The V and J ends lost 5 bases and 9 bases respectively, with 14 bases between them. CDR1 and CDR2 (germline): SGHVS, FQNEAQ. The CDR3 has 14 amino acids. CDR3 loop: CASSVAGDGSPLHF. CDR3 coding DNA: TGTGCCAGCAGCGTGGCCGGGGATGGTTCACCCCTCCACTTT. Variable domain in full (rest from reference TRBV7-8 and TRBJ1-6): GAGVSQSPRYKVAKRGQDVALRCDPISGHVSLFWYQQALGQGPEFLTYFQNEAQLDKSGLPSDRFFAERPEGSVSTLKIQRTQQEDSAVYLCASSVAGDGSPLHFGNGTRLTVT.

The chain joins TRBV14 to TRBJ1-1; the D is unclear. The CDR3 is made up of 14 amino acids. With 1 base removed from V and 1 base from J, the gap between germline ends came to 7 bases. From germline, CDR1 is SGHDN and CDR2 FVKESK. In DNA form, the CDR3 reads TGTGCCAGCAGCCAAGTTCGAGGGAACACTGAAGCTTTCTTT. The encoded protein is CASSQVRGNTEAFF. Full variable domain (missing parts from reference TRBV14 and TRBJ1-1): EAGVTQFPSHSVIEKGQTVTLRCDPISGHDNLYWYRRVMGKEIKFLLHFVKESKQDESGMPNNRFLAERTGGTYSTLKVQPAELEDSGVYFCASSQVRGNTEAFFGQGTRLTVV.

In this sample, this clone turned up a few times. The chain links TRBV6-5 to TRBJ2-2; D is unclear. Trimming took off 6 bases at V and 0 bases at J, with 8 bases between the two ends. The CDR3 is 14 residues long. The germline V gene has CDR1 MNHEY and CDR2 SVGAGI. CDR3 in DNA: TGTGCCAGCAGACCAGGACCGAACACCGGGGAGCTGTTTTTT. As protein: CASRPGPNTGELFF.

The count of this clone is one. The chain joins TRBV9 to TRBJ2-5; TRBD2 matches 9 bases. The CDR3 has 17 amino acids. V trimming: 0 bases; J trimming: 4 bases; junction bases outside the gene matches: 10. CDR1 is SGDLS, CDR2 YYNGEE, per germline. Here the CDR3 reads CASSVATTRAGGETQYF. For the CDR3, the DNA is TGTGCCAGCAGCGTAGCTACTACCAGAGCGGGGGGAGAGACCCAGTACTTC. Full variable domain (remainder filled in from reference TRBV9 and TRBJ2-5): DSGVTQTPKHLITATGQRVTLRCSPRSGDLSVYWYQQSLDQGLQFLIQYYNGEERAKGNILERFSAQQFPDLHSELNLSSLELGDSALYFCASSVATTRAGGETQYFGPGTRLLVL.

This clone was detected a few times. This chain joins TRBV24-1 and TRBJ2-1; 7 positions agree with TRBD2. CDR3 length: 19 residues. Unmatched junction bases numbered 15, after V lost 3 bases and J lost 2 bases. Germline V lookup: CDR1 KGHDR, CDR2 SFDVKD. CDR3 loop: CATSDPRGAGVIPYNEQFF. The DNA for the CDR3 is TGTGCCACCAGTGATCCCCGAGGGGCGGGAGTTATCCCCTACAATGAGCAGTTCTTC.

The chain employs TRBV5-1 and TRBJ2-3; TRBD1 aligns across 8 bases. The junction had 5 bases not matched to a gene; V was cut back by 4 bases and J by 4 bases. From germline, CDR1 is SGHRS and CDR2 YFSETQ. This CDR3 has 14 residues. As DNA, the CDR3 is TGCGCCAGCAGCACACCACAGGGGGCAGATACGCAGTATTTT. Translation: CASSTPQGADTQYF. Supplemented by reference TRBV5-1 and TRBJ2-3, the full variable domain reads KAGVTQTPRYLIKTRGQQVTLSCSPISGHRSVSWYQQTPGQGLQFLFEYFSETQRNKGNFPGRFSGRQFSNSRSEMNVSTLELGDSALYLCASSTPQGADTQYFGPGTRLTVL.

This clone has just one count. The chain employs TRBV5-1 and TRBJ1-1; D call uncertain. This CDR3 has 15 amino acids. The germline V gene has CDR1 SGHRS and CDR2 YFSETQ. The V end lost 0 bases, the J end lost 2 bases, and 11 bases lay between the germline ends. As DNA, the CDR3 is TGCGCCAGCAGCTTGGTAGGCCCCGGTAACACTGAAGCTTTCTTT. This gives the protein CASSLVGPGNTEAFF.

J is TRBJ2-4 and V is TRBV19, with a possible D match to TRBD1 (5 bases). The germline gives CDR1 LNHDA, CDR2 SQIVND (reference sequence). V was cut by 6 bases and J by 6 bases, with 12 bases left in between. The CDR3 has 13 residues. The DNA for the CDR3 is TGTGCCAGTAGCCTGGGCCAGGGAAACATTCAGTACTTC. It specifies CASSLGQGNIQYF.

The chain uses TRBV5-1 and TRBJ2-2, with a weak D call TRBD2 (5 bases). The germline CDR1 and CDR2 sequences are SGHRS and YFSETQ. This CDR3 has 16 residues. V dropped 4 bases and J dropped 5 bases, with 18 bases sitting between them. The CDR3 sequence: CASSQSRGLGTGELFF. The CDR3 DNA reads TGCGCCAGCAGCCAGTCTCGGGGATTGGGAACCGGGGAGCTGTTTTTT.

The rearrangement uses TRBV6-2 or TRBV6-3 and TRBJ1-2, with D possibly TRBD1 on 6 matching bases. The V end was cut by 2 bases, the J end by 8 bases, with 15 bases between. Germline V gene sequence: CDR1 MNHEY, CDR2 SVGEGT. The CDR3 consists of 14 residues. The CDR3 reads CASSYRTEARGYTF. In nucleotides, the CDR3 is TGTGCCAGCAGTTACAGGACAGAGGCGCGGGGCTACACCTTC.

The V call is TRBV11-3, the J call TRBJ1-3; D gene uncertain. This CDR3 is 16 amino acids long. The germline V gene has CDR1 SGHNT and CDR2 YENEEA. With 5 bases removed from V and 0 bases from J, the gap between germline ends came to 14 bases. CDR3 in amino acids: CASSLLPGSSGNTIYF. CDR3 coding DNA: TGTGCCAGCAGCCTACTGCCTGGATCCTCTGGAAACACCATATATTTT.

The rearrangement links TRBV21-1 to TRBJ1-1. TRBV21-1 is a pseudogene locus. The CDR3 runs 15 residues. DNA for the CDR3: TGTGCCAGCAGCATCCGGGACGGAAAGAACACTGAAGCTTTCTTT. Amino acids: CASSIRDGKNTEAFF.

This clone has a handful of counts. The chain employs TRBV6-6 and TRBJ1-5; TRBD1 matches 9 bases. Trimming cost V 7 bases and J 5 bases; bases outside gene matches: 9. The CDR3 has 15 amino acids. The germline V gene has CDR1 MNHNY and CDR2 SVGAGI (reference sequence). The CDR3 DNA reads TGTGCCAGCAACCTTCATACAGGGGGCGATCAGCCCCAGCATTTT. It codes for CASNLHTGGDQPQHF.

The J gene is TRBJ1-5, the V gene TRBV7-9; perhaps TRBD1 as D (6 bases). Germline CDR1 is SEHNR and CDR2 is FQNEAQ (reference sequence). The CDR3 length is 14 residues. Trimming stripped 5 bases from V and 4 bases from J, with 12 bases between. The CDR3 sequence is CASSLGQTNQPQHF. In DNA form, the CDR3 reads TGTGCCAGCAGCCTCGGACAGACGAATCAGCCCCAGCATTTT.

The chain couples TRBV6-5 to TRBJ1-2; 7 bases align to TRBD1. This CDR3 is built from 14 residues. Germline CDR1 MNHEY, CDR2 SVGAGI. Trimming at V came to 2 bases and at J to 8 bases, leaving 8 bases not matched to a gene. CDR3 bases: TGTGCCAGCAGTTACGGGTCAGGGGGGCTAGGCTACACCTTC. As protein: CASSYGSGGLGYTF.